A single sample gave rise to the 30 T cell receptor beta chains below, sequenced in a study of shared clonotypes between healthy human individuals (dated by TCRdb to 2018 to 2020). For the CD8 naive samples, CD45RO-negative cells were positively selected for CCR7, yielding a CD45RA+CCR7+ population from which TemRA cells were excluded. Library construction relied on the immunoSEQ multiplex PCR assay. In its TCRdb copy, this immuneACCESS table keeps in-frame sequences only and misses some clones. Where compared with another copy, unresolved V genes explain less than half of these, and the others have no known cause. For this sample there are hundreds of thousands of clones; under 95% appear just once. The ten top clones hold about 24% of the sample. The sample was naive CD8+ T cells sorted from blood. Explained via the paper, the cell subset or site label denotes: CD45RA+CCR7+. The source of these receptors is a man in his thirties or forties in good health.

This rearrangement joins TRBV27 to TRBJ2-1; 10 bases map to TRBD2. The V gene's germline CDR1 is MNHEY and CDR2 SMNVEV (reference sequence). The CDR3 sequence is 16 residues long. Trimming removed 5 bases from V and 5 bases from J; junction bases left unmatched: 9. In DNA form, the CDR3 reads TGTGCCAGCAGTCCTACCACTAGCGGGACCCACAATGAGCAGTTCTTC. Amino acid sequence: CASSPTTSGTHNEQFF.

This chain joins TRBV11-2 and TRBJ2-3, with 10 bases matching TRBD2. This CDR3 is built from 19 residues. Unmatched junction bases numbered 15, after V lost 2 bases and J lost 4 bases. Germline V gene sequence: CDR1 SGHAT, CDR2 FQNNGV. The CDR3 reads CASSLSLSGRAFRADTQYF. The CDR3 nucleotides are TGTGCCAGCAGCTTATCGCTGAGCGGGAGGGCCTTTCGCGCAGATACGCAGTATTTT.

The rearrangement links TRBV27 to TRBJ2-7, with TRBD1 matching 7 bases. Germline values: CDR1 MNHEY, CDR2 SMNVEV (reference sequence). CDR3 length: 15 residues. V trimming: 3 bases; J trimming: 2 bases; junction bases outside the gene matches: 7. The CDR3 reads CASSFRGGPAYEQYF. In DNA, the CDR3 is TGTGCCAGCAGTTTCCGAGGGGGCCCGGCCTACGAGCAGTACTTC.

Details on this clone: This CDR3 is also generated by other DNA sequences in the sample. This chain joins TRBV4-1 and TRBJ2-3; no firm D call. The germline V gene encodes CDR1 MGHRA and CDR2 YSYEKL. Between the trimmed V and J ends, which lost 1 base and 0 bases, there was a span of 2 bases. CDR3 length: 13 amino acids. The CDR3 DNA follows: TGCGCCAGCAGCCAAGTCAGCACAGATACGCAGTATTTT. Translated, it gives CASSQVSTDTQYF.

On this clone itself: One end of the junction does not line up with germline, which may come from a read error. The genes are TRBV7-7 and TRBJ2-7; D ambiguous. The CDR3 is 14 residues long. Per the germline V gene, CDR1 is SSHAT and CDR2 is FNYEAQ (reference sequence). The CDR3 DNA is TGTGCTAGCAGCCCGAGGCTGGGCGGCTACGAGCAGTACTTC. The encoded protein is CASSPRLGGYEQYF.

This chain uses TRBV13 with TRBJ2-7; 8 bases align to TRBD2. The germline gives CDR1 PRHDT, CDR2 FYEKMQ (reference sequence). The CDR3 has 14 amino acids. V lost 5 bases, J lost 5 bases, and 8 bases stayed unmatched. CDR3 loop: CASSQAGGWNEQYF. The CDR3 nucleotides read TGTGCCAGCAGCCAGGCGGGGGGCTGGAACGAGCAGTACTTC.

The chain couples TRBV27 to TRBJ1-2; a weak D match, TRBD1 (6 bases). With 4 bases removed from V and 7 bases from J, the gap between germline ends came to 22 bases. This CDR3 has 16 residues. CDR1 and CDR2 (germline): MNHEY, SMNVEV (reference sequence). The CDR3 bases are TGTGCCAGCAGTTCCCCCGGGGGGCCCCCTCCCGGTGGCTACACCTTC. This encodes CASSSPGGPPPGGYTF.

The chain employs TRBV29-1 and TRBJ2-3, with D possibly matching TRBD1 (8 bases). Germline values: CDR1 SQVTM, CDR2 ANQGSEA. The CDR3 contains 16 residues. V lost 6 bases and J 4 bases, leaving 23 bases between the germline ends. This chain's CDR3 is CSVSGTGSSLPDTQYF. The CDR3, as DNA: TGCAGCGTGAGCGGGACAGGCTCCTCTCTTCCAGATACGCAGTATTTT.

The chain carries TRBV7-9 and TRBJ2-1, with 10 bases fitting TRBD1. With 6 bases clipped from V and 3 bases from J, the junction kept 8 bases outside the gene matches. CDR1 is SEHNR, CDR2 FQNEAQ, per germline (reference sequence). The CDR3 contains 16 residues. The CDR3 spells CASREEGQGYYNEQFF. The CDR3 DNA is TGTGCCAGCAGAGAAGAGGGACAGGGGTACTACAATGAGCAGTTCTTC.

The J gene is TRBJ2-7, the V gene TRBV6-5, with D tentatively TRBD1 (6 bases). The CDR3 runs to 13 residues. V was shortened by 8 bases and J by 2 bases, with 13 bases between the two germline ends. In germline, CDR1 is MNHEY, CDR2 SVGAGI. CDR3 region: CASGVQGTYEQYF. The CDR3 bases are TGTGCCAGCGGGGTACAGGGTACCTACGAGCAGTACTTC.

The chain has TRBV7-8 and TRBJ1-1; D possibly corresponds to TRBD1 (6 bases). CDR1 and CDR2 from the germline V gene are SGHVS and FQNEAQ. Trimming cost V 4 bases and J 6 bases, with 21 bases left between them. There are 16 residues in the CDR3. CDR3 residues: CASSSRRMAGEAEAFF. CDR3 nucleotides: TGTGCCAGCAGCTCGAGAAGGATGGCAGGGGAGGCTGAAGCTTTCTTT. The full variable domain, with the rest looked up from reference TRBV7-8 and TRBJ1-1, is GAGVSQSPRYKVAKRGQDVALRCDPISGHVSLFWYQQALGQGPEFLTYFQNEAQLDKSGLPSDRFFAERPEGSVSTLKIQRTQQEDSAVYLCASSSRRMAGEAEAFFGQGTRLTVV.

The CDR3 here is CASSVGVQETQYF. The CDR3 bases are TGTGCCAGCAGTGTTGGGGTCCAAGAGACCCAGTACTTC. J is TRBJ2-5 and V is TRBV2; D not certain. The CDR3 has 13 amino acids. Germline CDR1 is SNHLY and CDR2 is FYNNEI. V dropped 4 bases and J dropped 1 base, with 7 bases sitting between them.

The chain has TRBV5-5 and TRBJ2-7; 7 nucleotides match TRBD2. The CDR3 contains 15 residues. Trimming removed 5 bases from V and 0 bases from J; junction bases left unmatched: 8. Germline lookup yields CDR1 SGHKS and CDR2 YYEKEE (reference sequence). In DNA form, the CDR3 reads TGTGCCAGCAGTTCGAGCGGGACCCTCTCCTACGAGCAGTACTTC. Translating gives CASSSSGTLSYEQYF.

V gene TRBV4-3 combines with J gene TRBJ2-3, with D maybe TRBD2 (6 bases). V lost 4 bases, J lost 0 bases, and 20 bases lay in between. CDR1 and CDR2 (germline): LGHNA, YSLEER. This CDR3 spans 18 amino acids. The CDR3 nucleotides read TGCGCCAGCAGCCTGACTAGTCGTGGGAGAGCTAGCACAGATACGCAGTATTTT. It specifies CASSLTSRGRASTDTQYF.

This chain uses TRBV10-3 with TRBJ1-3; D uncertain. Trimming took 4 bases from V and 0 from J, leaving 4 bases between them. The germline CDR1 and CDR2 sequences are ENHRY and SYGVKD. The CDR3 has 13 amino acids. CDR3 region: CAISGNSGNTIYF. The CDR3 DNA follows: TGTGCCATCAGTGGTAACTCTGGAAACACCATATATTTT.

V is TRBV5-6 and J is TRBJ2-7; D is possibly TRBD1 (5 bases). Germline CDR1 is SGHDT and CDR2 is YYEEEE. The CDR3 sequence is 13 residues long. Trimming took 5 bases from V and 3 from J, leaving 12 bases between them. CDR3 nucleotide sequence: TGTGCCAGCAGGAAAACAGGATTCTACGAGCAGTACTTC. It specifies CASRKTGFYEQYF.

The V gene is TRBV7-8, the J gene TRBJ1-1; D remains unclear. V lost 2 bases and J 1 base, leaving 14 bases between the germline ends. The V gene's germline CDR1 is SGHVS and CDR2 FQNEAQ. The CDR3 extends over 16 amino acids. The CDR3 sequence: CASSLYGGGRNTEAFF. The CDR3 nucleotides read TGTGCCAGCAGCTTATATGGAGGAGGTAGGAACACTGAAGCTTTCTTT.

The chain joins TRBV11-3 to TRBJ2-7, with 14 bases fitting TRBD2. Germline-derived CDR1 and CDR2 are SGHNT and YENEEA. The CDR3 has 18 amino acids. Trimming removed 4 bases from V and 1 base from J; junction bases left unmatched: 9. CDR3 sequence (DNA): TGTGCCAGCAGCTATAGGGGAGGGACTAGCGGGAGATCCTACGAGCAGTACTTC. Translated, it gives CASSYRGGTSGRSYEQYF.

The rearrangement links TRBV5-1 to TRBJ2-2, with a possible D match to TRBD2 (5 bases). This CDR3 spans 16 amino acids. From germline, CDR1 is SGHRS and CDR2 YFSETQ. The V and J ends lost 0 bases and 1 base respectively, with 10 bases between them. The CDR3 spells CASSLVGTRNTGELFF. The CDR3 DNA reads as TGCGCCAGCAGCTTGGTGGGTACTAGGAACACCGGGGAGCTGTTTTTT. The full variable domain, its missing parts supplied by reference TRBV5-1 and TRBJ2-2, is KAGVTQTPRYLIKTRGQQVTLSCSPISGHRSVSWYQQTPGQGLQFLFEYFSETQRNKGNFPGRFSGRQFSNSRSEMNVSTLELGDSALYLCASSLVGTRNTGELFFGEGSRLTVL.

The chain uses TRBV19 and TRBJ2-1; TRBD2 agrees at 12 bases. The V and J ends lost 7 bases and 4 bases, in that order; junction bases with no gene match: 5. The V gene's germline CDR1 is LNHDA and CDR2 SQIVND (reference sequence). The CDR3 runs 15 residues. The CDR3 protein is CASNTGTSGYNEQFF. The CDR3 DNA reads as TGTGCCAGTAACACCGGGACTAGCGGGTACAATGAGCAGTTCTTC.

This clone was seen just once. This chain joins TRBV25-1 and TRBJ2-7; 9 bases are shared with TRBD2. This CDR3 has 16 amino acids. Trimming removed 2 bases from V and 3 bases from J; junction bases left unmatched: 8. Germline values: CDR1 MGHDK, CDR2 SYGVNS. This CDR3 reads CASSEAGGPTYYEQYF. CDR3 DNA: TGTGCCAGCAGTGAAGCGGGAGGGCCTACTTACTACGAGCAGTACTTC.

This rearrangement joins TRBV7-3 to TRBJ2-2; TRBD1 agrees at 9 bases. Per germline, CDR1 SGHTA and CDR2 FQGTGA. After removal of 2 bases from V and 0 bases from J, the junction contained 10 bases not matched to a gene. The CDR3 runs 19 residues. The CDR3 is CASSLPVWGQGTNTGELFF. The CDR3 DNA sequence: TGTGCCAGCAGCTTACCAGTATGGGGACAGGGTACGAACACCGGGGAGCTGTTTTTT.

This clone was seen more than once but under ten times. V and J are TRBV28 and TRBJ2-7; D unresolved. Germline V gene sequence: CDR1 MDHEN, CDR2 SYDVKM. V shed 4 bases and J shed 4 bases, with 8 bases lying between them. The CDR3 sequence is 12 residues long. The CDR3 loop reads CASSSDWYEQYF. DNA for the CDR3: TGTGCCAGCAGTTCCGACTGGTACGAGCAGTACTTC.

CDR3 residues: CASSLGLGLAGNTIYF. CDR3 in DNA: TGTGCCAGCAGCTTAGGCTTGGGGCTCGCTGGAAACACCATATATTTT. The J gene is TRBJ1-3, the V gene TRBV13; TRBD1 might be the D (5 bases). Germline V gives CDR1 PRHDT, CDR2 FYEKMQ (reference sequence). The CDR3 length is 16 residues. Trimming removed 0 bases from V and 2 bases from J, with 11 bases in between.

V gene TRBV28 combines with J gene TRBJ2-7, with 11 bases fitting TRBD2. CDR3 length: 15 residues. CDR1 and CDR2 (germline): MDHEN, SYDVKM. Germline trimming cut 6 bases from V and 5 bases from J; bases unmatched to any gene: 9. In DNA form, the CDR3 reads TGTGCCAGCAGCCCAACTAGCGGGAGACCCCACGAGCAGTACTTC. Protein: CASSPTSGRPHEQYF.

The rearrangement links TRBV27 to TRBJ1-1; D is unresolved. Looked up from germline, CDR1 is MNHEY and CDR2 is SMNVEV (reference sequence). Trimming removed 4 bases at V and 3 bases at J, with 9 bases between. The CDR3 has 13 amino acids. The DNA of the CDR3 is TGTGCCAGCAGTTGGGCGGGATACACTGAAGCTTTCTTT. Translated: CASSWAGYTEAFF.

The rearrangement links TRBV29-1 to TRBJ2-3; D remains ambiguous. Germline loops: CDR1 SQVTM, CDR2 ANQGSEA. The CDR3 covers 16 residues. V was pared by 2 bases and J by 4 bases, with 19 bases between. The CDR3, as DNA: TGCAGCGTTGAAACTCCGTCATCGCGGTTGGCAGATACGCAGTATTTT. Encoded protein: CSVETPSSRLADTQYF.

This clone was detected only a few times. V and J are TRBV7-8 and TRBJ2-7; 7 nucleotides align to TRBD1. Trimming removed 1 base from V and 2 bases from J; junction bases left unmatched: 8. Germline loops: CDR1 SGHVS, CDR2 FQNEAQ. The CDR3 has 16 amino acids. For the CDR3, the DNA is TGTGCCAGCAGCTTAGTACCGGGACAGCTAGCCTACGAGCAGTACTTC. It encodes CASSLVPGQLAYEQYF. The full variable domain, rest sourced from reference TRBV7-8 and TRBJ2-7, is GAGVSQSPRYKVAKRGQDVALRCDPISGHVSLFWYQQALGQGPEFLTYFQNEAQLDKSGLPSDRFFAERPEGSVSTLKIQRTQQEDSAVYLCASSLVPGQLAYEQYFGPGTRLTVT.

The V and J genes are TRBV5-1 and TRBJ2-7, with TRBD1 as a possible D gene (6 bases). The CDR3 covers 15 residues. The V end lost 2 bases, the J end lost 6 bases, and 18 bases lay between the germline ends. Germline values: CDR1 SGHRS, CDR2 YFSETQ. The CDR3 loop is CASSFYTGSAAEQYF. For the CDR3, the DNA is TGCGCCAGCAGCTTTTATACAGGGTCGGCGGCCGAGCAGTACTTC.

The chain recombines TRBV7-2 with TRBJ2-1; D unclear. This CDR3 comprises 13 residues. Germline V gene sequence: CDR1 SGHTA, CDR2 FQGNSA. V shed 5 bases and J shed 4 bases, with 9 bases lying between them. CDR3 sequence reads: CASSPQPYNEQFF. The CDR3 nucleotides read TGTGCCAGCAGCCCTCAGCCTTACAATGAGCAGTTCTTC.